This T cell receptor (beta chain) was recorded in a study of T cell clonality in common variable immunodeficiency (dated by TCRdb to between 2014 and 2016). General findings and caveats noted by the study authors: TCRbeta clonality was higher in CVID subjects than in healthy controls (t-test p = 0.018), and the increase was most characteristic of about a third of subjects. Fewer TCRbeta clones were shared among CVID subjects than among healthy controls (p < 0.0001). Despite equal DNA input, controls averaged around 80,000 unique sequences per sample versus around 30,000 in CVID samples. CVID TCRbeta sequences were reported to have fewer deletions and N-nucleotide insertions and to lack highly modified clones with 13 or more V deletions. According to the authors, figuring out what caused the increased clonality in CVID would require sequencing the repertoires of T cell subpopulations. Differences among patients in the CVID cohort limited the correlations between repertoire features and clinical complications.

This clone was counted ten times or more. What antigen it recognizes has not been identified. Read data end 3 residues before the CDR3 end; the end is taken from the germline J gene. For sequencing input, CVID and control samples contributed equivalent amounts of genomic DNA. For every sample, a 60 bp segment covering the rearranged TCRbeta CDR3 region was amplified and then sequenced. The immunoSEQ assay, a bias-corrected multiplex PCR combined with high-throughput sequencing, was used to amplify TCRbeta. The source study handled its data this way. Every unique nucleotide sequence was considered a clone and was annotated with V, D and J genes, copy number and frequency. Sequences were labeled productive if in frame, and non-productive if out of frame or containing stop codons. As previously described, clonality was calculated on the basis of Shannon's entropy. The predicted amino acid sequences of productive clones were used to derive the mean CDR3 Kyte-Doolittle hydropathy. The R hclust function was used to hierarchically cluster scaled V gene usage with Manhattan distance and complete linkage. Clone sharing by CDR3 amino acid sequence was assessed by resampling 12 repertoires per group over 100 rounds. The repertoires were screened for 60 to 85 published EBV-specific TCRbeta sequences and 200 to 250 published CMV-specific TCRbeta sequences. Analysis left out a couple of CVID samples that produced under 10,000 sequences, so roughly 45 CVID repertoires remained. TCRdb stores this immuneACCESS table with in-frame sequences only. Part of the clones is absent; in the studies checked, under half of the shortfall reflects unresolved V genes, and no reason is known for the rest. Clonal size and the V and J genes are those of that table, whereas D and trimming came from the DNA. In this sample, tens of thousands of clones appear, none counted once only. The ten largest clonotypes hold approximately 2.6% of the sample.

Most of the CVID patients and most of the healthy controls were of Caucasian heritage. Heparinized peripheral whole blood samples of about 4.5 to 8 ml were collected from each donor. Genomic DNA from adults with common variable immune deficiency (CVID) and from healthy adult controls was the source for sequencing TCRbeta CDR3 repertoires. The control group was made up of 22 healthy adult volunteers (about ten male and around 12 female) whose ages ranged from about 23 to 66 years, with a mean age of roughly 33. Diluted blood was density-centrifuged over Hypaque 1077 or Ficoll-Paque to isolate peripheral blood mononuclear cells. Genomic DNA was obtained from unsorted mononuclear cells through either Qiagen column purification or a centrifugation-based method. The CDR3 holds 12 amino acids from the cysteine to the phenylalanine. The DNA covers only part of the CDR3, 27 bases in frame from base 1. V loses 3 bases, J loses 3 bases, and the germline ends lie 6 bases apart. Via the germline V gene, CDR1 is WSHSY and CDR2 SAAADI.

This clonotype was sampled from a person aged 18-69 years in good health. Recombination joined TRBV10-2 with TRBJ2-7; no D segment can be confidently identified. Source material: peripheral blood mononuclear cells. The CDR3 bases that were read are TGCGCCAGCAGTGAAGGCAGCTACGAG. This encodes CASSEGSYE. The full CDR3 protein is CASSEGSYEQYF.